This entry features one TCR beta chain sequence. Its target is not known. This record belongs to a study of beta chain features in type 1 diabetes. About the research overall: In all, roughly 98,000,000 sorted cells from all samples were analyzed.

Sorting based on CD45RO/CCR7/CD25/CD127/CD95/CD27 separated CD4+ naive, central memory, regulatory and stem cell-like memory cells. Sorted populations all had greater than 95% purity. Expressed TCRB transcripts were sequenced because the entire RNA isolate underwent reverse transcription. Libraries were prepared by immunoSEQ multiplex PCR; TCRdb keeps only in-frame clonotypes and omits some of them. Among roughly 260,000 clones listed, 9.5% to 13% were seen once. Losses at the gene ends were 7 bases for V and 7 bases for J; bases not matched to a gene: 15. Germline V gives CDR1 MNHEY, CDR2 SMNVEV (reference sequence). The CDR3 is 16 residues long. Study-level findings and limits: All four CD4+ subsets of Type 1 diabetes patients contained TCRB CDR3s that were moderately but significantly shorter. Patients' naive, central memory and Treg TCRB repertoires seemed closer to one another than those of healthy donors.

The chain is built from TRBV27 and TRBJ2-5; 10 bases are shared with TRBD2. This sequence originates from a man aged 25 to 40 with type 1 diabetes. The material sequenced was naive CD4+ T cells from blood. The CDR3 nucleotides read TGTGCCAGCACCCCCCTAGAAGCGGGGGGGCCTTGGACCCAGTACTTC. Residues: CASTPLEAGGPWTQYF.